The 12 T cell receptor beta chains given below trace back to one sample, sequenced in a study of human T cells and chemical hapten exposure. One entry per CDR3 protein results from TCRdb running MiXCR on the RACE reads. The sample includes about 180,000 distinct CDR3 sequences, nearly 30% of them seen just once. Sample time point: pre-sensitization, week 0. Treatment noted: therapeutic diphenylcyclopropenone sensitization with weekly scalp DPC. The sequences come from whole blood, collected in connection with sensitization to the hapten diphenylcyclopropenone (DPC). These receptors came from a woman in her 30s with alopecia areata. Some clones in this sample may be carry-over from other donors' samples.

This clonotype was detected only once. The CDR3 does not close with the conserved phenylalanine or tryptophan, likely indicating a read error. V and J are TRBV24-1 and TRBJ2-1; possibly TRBD1 or TRBD2 for D (6 bases each). CDR3 length: 14 residues. CDR1 and CDR2 from the germline V gene are KGHDR and SFDVKD. V was pared by 7 bases and J by 7 bases, with 16 bases between. The CDR3 sequence is CATRARGGLNEQFS. The DNA for the CDR3 is TGTGCCACCAGGGCCAGGGGAGGTCTGAATGAGCAGTTCTCC.

This clonotype was picked up a small number of times. This chain uses TRBV29-1 with TRBJ1-1; D is possibly TRBD1 (5 bases). Trimming shortened V by 7 bases and J by 4 bases, and 16 bases separated the two germline ends. The CDR3 consists of 13 residues. Germline values: CDR1 SQVTM, CDR2 ANQGSEA. The CDR3 DNA is TGCAGCGGGGCGGCGGTCAGGGTCACTGAAGCTTTCTTT. Amino acid sequence: CSGAAVRVTEAFF.

The gene calls are TRBV5-1 and TRBJ2-3, with unresolved D. Germline-derived CDR1 and CDR2 are SGHRS and YFSETQ. Trimming pared 0 bases from V and 7 bases from J, leaving 6 bases between. This CDR3 comprises 12 residues. The CDR3 here is CASSLDRYTQYF. As DNA, the CDR3 is TGCGCCAGCAGCTTGGACCGATATACGCAGTATTTT.

This clonotype has more than one count but fewer than ten. This sequence joins TRBV6-2 or TRBV6-3 and TRBJ2-3, with 10 bases that match TRBD2. Per germline, CDR1 MNHEY and CDR2 SVGEGT. This CDR3 is built from 13 residues. After removal of 7 bases from V and 6 bases from J, the junction contained 4 bases not matched to a gene. Written as DNA, the CDR3 is TGTGCCAGCAAGAATAGCGGGGGGGATACGCAGTATTTT. Translating it yields CASKNSGGDTQYF.

There are many counts of this clonotype. J is TRBJ2-2 and V is TRBV29-1; tentatively, D is TRBD2 (5 bases). Trimming took off 7 bases at V and 2 bases at J, with 11 bases between the two ends. There are 13 residues in the CDR3. Germline V gives CDR1 SQVTM, CDR2 ANQGSEA. In DNA form, the CDR3 reads TGCAGCGCGGGCGGAGGAAACACCGGGGAGCTGTTTTTT. It yields the protein CSAGGGNTGELFF.

The table lists this clonotype with a few counts. This CDR3 reads CASSSPGQGDQPQHF. The CDR3 DNA sequence: TGTGCCAGCAGTTCTCCCGGACAGGGAGATCAGCCCCAGCATTTT. J is TRBJ1-5 and V is TRBV28, with 8 bases fitting TRBD1. The CDR3 has 15 amino acids. Germline V gene data show CDR1 as MDHEN and CDR2 as SYDVKM. Trimming removed 4 bases from V and 5 bases from J; junction bases left unmatched: 7. The whole variable domain, filled in from reference TRBV28 and TRBJ1-5, reads DVKVTQSSRYLVKRTGEKVFLECVQDMDHENMFWYRQDPGLGLRLIYFSYDVKMKEKGDIPEGYSVSREKKERFSLILESASTNQTSMYLCASSSPGQGDQPQHFGDGTRLSIL.

This clonotype was detected only a few times. The chain links TRBV20-1 to TRBJ1-5; a possible D gene is TRBD1 (5 bases). Germline V gene lookup returns CDR1 DFQATT and CDR2 SNEGSKA (reference sequence). Deletions cut 0 bases from V and 4 bases from J, with 19 bases between. The CDR3 is 17 amino acids. The CDR3 coding sequence is TGCAGTGCTAGAGAGCAGGGAGCCCTCGTCGAAAATCAGCCCCAGCATTTT. Translated: CSAREQGALVENQPQHF.

A few counts support this clonotype. A junction boundary mismatches the germline segment, possibly from a read error. This chain joins TRBV4-3 and TRBJ1-4, with 7 bases that match TRBD1. The germline V gene encodes CDR1 LGHNA and CDR2 YSLEER. CDR3 length: 13 residues. CDR3 nucleotide sequence: TGTGCCAGCTCACCAGGGGGAGAAGAAAAACTGTTTTTT. Its translation is CASSPGGEEKLFF.

This clonotype was seen more than once but under ten times. This sequence joins TRBV2 and TRBJ1-1, with D perhaps TRBD1 (6 bases). The CDR3 totals 14 residues. V shed 6 bases and J shed 4 bases, with 15 bases lying between them. Germline V CDR1 and CDR2: SNHLY, FYNNEI. The CDR3 is CASRPKQGSTEAFF. For the CDR3, the DNA is TGTGCCAGCAGACCTAAACAGGGCAGCACTGAAGCTTTCTTT.

The table lists this clonotype with a few counts. CDR3 nucleotides: TGTGCCAGCCGGGACAGGGACAATCAGCCCCAGCATTTT. Translation gives CASRDRDNQPQHF. The chain links TRBV28 to TRBJ1-5; 9 positions agree with TRBD1. Per the germline V gene, CDR1 is MDHEN and CDR2 is SYDVKM. The CDR3 is 13 amino acids. V lost 8 bases and J lost 3; bases outside the gene matches: 2.

The genes are TRBV7-2 and TRBJ2-1, with D unresolved. The germline CDR1 and CDR2 sequences are SGHTA and FQGNSA. Trimming pared 4 bases from V and 9 bases from J, leaving 7 bases between. This CDR3 contains 11 residues. The chain's CDR3 is CASSSGPEQFF. The CDR3, as DNA: TGTGCCAGCAGCTCCGGACCTGAGCAGTTCTTC. The whole variable domain, filled in from reference TRBV7-2 and TRBJ2-1, reads GAGVSQSPSNKVTEKGKDVELRCDPISGHTALYWYRQSLGQGLEFLIYFQGNSAPDKSGLPSDRFSAERTGGSVSTLTIQRTQQEDSAVYLCASSSGPEQFFGPGTRLTVL.

This chain connects TRBV29-1 to TRBJ2-7; 9 nucleotides line up with TRBD2. CDR1 SQVTM and CDR2 ANQGSEA come from the germline V gene. This CDR3 spans 13 amino acids. V was clipped by 4 bases and J by 3 bases; unmatched bases: 4. CDR3 sequence reads: CSVVAGEVYEQYF. The DNA for the CDR3 is TGCAGCGTTGTAGCGGGAGAGGTCTACGAGCAGTACTTC.